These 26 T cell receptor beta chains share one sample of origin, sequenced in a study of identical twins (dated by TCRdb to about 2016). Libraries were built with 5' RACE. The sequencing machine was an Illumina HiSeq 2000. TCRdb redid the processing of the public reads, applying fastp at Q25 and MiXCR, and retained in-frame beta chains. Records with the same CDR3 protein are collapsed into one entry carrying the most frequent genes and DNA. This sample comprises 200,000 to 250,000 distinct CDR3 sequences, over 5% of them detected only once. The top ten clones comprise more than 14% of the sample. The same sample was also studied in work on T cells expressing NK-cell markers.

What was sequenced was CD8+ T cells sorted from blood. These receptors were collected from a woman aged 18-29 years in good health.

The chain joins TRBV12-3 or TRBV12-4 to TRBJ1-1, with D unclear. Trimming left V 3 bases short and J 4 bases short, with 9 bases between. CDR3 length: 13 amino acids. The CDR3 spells CASSFTVSTEAFF. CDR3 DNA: TGTGCCAGCAGTTTTACTGTGAGCACTGAAGCTTTCTTT.

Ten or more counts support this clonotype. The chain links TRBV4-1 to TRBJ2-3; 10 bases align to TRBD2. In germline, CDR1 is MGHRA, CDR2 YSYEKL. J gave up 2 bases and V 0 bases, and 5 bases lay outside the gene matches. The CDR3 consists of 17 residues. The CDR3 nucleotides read TGCGCCAGCAGCCAAGATCCCGGACTAGCGGACACAGATACGCAGTATTTT. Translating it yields CASSQDPGLADTDTQYF.

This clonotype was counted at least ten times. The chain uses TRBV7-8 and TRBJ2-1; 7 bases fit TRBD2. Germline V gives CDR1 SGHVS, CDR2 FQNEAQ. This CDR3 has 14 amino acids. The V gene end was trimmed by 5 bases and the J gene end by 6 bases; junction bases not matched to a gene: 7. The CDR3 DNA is TGTGCCAGCAGCGGGGGAGGGAATTCCAATGAGCAGTTCTTC. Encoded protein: CASSGGGNSNEQFF.

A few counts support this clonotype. CDR3 sequence: CASSYVPGQGDTEAFF. The CDR3 nucleotides are TGTGCCAGCAGTTACGTTCCGGGACAGGGGGACACTGAAGCTTTCTTT. J is TRBJ1-1 and V is TRBV6-5; 11 positions agree with TRBD1. The V gene end was trimmed by 2 bases and the J gene end by 3 bases; junction bases not matched to a gene: 5. The CDR3 loop spans 16 amino acids. Per the germline V gene, CDR1 is MNHEY and CDR2 is SVGAGI.

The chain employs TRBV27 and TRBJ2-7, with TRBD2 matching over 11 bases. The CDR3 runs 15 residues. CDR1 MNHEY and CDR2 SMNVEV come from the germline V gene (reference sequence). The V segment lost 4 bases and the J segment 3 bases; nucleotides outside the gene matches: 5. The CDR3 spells CASSSGLAGFYEQYF. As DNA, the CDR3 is TGTGCCAGCAGTTCAGGACTAGCGGGCTTCTACGAGCAGTACTTC.

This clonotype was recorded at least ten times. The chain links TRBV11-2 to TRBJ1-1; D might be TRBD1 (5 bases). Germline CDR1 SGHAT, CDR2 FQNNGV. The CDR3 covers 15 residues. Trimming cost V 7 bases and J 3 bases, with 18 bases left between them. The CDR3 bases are TGTGCCAGCAACGAAAATACGGGGGGATACACTGAAGCTTTCTTT. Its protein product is CASNENTGGYTEAFF.

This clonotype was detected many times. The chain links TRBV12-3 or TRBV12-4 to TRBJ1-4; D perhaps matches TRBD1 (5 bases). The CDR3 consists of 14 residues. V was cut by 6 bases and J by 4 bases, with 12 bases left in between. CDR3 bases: TGTGCCAGCAGCCTTCGGGGGGGTAATGAAAAACTGTTTTTT. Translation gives CASSLRGGNEKLFF.

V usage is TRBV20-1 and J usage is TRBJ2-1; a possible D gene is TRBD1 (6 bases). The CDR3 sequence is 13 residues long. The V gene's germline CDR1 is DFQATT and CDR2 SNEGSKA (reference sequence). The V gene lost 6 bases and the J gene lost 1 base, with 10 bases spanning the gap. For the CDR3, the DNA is TGCAGTGCCAAGGGGGTTTCCTACAATGAGCAGTTCTTC. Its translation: CSAKGVSYNEQFF.

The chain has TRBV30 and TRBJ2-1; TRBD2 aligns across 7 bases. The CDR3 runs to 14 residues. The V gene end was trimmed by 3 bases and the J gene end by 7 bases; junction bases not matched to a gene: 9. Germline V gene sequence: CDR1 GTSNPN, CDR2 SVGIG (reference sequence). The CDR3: CAWSHTPGLNEQFF. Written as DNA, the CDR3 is TGTGCCTGGAGCCACACTCCGGGACTAAATGAGCAGTTCTTC.

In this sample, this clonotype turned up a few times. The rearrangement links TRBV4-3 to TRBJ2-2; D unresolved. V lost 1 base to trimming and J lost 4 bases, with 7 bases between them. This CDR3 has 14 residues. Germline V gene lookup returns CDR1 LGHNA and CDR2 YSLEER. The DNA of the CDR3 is TGCGCCAGCAGCCAAGGGGATGCCACCGGGGAGCTGTTTTTT. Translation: CASSQGDATGELFF.

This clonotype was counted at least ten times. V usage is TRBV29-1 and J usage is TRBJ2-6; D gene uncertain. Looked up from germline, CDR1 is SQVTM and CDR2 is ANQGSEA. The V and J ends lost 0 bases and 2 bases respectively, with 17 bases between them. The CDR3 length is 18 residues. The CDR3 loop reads CSVEEGQLGPTGANVLTF. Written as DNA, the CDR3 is TGCAGCGTTGAAGAAGGGCAATTAGGGCCGACTGGGGCCAACGTCCTGACTTTC. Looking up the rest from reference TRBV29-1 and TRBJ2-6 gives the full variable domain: SAVISQKPSRDICQRGTSLTIQCQVDSQVTMMFWYRQQPGQSLTLIATANQGSEATYESGFVIDKFPISRPNLTFSTLTVSNMSPEDSSIYLCSVEEGQLGPTGANVLTFGAGSRLTVL.

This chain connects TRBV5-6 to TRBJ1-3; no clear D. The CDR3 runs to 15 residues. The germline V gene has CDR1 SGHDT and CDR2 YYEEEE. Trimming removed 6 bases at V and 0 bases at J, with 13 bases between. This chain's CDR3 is CASTQLWGSGNTIYF. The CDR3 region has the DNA TGTGCCAGCACACAACTCTGGGGCTCTGGAAACACCATATATTTT.

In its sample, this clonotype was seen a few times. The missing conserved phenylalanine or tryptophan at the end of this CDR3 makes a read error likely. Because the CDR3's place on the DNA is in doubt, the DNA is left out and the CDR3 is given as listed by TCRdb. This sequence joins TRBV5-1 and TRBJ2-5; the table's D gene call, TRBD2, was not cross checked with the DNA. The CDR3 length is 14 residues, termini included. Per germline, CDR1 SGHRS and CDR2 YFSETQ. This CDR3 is CASSSRDSRSTGSL.

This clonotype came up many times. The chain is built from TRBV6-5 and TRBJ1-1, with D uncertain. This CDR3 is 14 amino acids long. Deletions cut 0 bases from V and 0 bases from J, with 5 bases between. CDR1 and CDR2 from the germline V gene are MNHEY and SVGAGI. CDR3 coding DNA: TGTGCCAGCAGTTACTCGAAGGTGAACACTGAAGCTTTCTTT. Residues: CASSYSKVNTEAFF.

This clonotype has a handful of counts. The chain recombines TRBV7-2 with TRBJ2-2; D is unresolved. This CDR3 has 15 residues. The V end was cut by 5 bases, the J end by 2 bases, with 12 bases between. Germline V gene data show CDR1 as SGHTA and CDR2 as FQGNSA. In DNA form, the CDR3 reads TGTGCCAGCAGCCCCCGGGCAGCCAACACCGGGGAGCTGTTTTTT. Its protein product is CASSPRAANTGELFF. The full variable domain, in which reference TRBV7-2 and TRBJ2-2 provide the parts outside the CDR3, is GAGVSQSPSNKVTEKGKDVELRCDPISGHTALYWYRQSLGQGLEFLIYFQGNSAPDKSGLPSDRFSAERTGGSVSTLTIQRTQQEDSAVYLCASSPRAANTGELFFGEGSRLTVL.

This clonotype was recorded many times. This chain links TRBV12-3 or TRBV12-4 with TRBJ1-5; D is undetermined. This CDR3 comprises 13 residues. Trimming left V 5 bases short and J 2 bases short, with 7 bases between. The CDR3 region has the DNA TGTGCCAGCAGTGGTCCGGGCAATCAGCCCCAGCATTTT. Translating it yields CASSGPGNQPQHF.

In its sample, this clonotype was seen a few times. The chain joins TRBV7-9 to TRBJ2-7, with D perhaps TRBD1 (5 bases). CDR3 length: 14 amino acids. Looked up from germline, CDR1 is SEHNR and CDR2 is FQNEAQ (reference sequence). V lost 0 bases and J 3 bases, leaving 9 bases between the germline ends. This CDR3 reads CASSLARQGYEQYF. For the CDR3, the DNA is TGTGCCAGCAGCTTAGCGCGGCAGGGCTACGAGCAGTACTTC.

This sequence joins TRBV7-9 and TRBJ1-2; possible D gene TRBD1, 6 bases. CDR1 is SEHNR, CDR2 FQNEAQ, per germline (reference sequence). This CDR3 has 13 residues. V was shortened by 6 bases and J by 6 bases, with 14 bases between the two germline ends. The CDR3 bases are TGTGCCAGCAGTCTGGACAGCAAGCATGGCTACACCTTC. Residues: CASSLDSKHGYTF.

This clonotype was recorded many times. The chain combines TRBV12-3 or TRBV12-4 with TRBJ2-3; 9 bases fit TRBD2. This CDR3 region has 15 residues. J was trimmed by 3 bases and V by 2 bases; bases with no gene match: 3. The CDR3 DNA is TGTGCCAGCAGTTTATTGCTAGCGGGGACAGATACGCAGTATTTT. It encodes CASSLLLAGTDTQYF.

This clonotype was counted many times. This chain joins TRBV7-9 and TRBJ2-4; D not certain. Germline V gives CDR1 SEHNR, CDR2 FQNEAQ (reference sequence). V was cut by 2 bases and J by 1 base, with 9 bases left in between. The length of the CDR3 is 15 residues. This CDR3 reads CASSLISGAKNIQYF. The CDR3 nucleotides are TGTGCCAGCAGCTTAATCTCTGGGGCCAAAAACATTCAGTACTTC. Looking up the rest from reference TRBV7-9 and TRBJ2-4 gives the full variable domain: DTGVSQNPRHKITKRGQNVTFRCDPISEHNRLYWYRQTLGQGPEFLTYFQNEAQLEKSRLLSDRFSAERPKGSFSTLEIQRTEQGDSAMYLCASSLISGAKNIQYFGAGTRLSVL.

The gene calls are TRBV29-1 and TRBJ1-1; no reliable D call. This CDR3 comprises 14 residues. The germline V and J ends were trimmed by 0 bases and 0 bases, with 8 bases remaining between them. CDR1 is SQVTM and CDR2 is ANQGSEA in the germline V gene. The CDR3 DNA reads TGCAGCGTTGAAGATTGGGGTTTGAACACTGAAGCTTTCTTT. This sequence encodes CSVEDWGLNTEAFF.

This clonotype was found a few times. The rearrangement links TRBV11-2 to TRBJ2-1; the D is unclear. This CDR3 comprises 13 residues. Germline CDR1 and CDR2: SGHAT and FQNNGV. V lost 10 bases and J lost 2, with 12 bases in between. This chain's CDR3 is CATEDPAYNEQFF. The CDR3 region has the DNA TGTGCCACCGAGGACCCTGCCTACAATGAGCAGTTCTTC.

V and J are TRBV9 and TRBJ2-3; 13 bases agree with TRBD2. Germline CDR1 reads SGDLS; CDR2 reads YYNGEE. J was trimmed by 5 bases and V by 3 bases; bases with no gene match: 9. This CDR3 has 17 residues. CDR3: CASSGGLAGVPGDTQYF. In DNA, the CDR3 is TGTGCCAGCAGCGGCGGACTAGCGGGGGTCCCGGGAGATACGCAGTATTTT.

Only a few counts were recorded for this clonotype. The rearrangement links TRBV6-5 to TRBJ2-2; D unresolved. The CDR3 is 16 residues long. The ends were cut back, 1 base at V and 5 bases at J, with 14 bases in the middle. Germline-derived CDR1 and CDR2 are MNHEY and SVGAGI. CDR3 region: CASSYFDGPSTGELFF. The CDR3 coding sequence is TGTGCCAGCAGTTACTTCGACGGACCTTCGACCGGGGAGCTGTTTTTT.

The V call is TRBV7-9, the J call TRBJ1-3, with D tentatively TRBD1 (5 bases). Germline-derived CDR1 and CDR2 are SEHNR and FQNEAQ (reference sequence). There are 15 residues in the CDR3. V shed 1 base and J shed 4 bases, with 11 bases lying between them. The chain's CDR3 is CASSLGQGAGNTIYF. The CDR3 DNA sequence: TGTGCCAGCAGCTTAGGTCAGGGAGCCGGAAACACCATATATTTT.

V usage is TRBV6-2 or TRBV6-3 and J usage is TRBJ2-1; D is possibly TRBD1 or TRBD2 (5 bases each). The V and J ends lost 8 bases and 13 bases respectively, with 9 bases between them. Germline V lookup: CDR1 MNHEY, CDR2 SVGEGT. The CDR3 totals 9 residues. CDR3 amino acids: CASGTLQFF. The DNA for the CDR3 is TGTGCCAGCGGGACCCTCCAGTTCTTC.